This TCR beta chain was recorded in a study of tumor-infiltrating lymphocytes in primary liver carcinoma. Concerning this clonotype: Its matching antigen is unknown.

Both blood RNA, taken from unsorted whole blood, and germline DNA were extracted. The germline V gene encodes CDR1 SEHNR and CDR2 FQNEAQ (reference sequence). The CDR3 is 15 residues long. Between the trimmed V and J ends, which lost 5 bases and 6 bases, there was a span of 20 bases. Regarding the study as a whole: Top-250-clone fractions were significantly higher in tumors than in blood (p = 0.039).

The investigators made TCR beta cDNA from roughly 0.55 ug total RNA, using a constant-region primer. Three-round nested multiplex PCR performed with slightly modified ARM-PCR produced the TCR beta libraries. The first two PCR rounds used TRBV1-TRBV30 primers with a Cbeta primer, 10 cycles each. TCRdb re-derived calls from the multiplex PCR reads in MiXCR, one entry per CDR3 protein. Among 320,000 or so distinct CDR3 sequences, over 55% were seen once, and the ten largest hold more than 8.5%. The receptor was isolated from a man between 40 and 49 years old with primary liver carcinoma and hepatitis B virus infection. This chain joins TRBV7-9 and TRBJ2-7, with D maybe TRBD2 (6 bases). Sample: peripheral blood. CDR3 loop: CASSPSGPQRGEQYF. The CDR3 DNA is TGTGCCAGCAGCCCAAGCGGGCCCCAACGGGGCGAGCAGTACTTC. Supplemented by reference TRBV7-9 and TRBJ2-7, the full variable domain reads DTGVSQNPRHKITKRGQNVTFRCDPISEHNRLYWYRQTLGQGPEFLTYFQNEAQLEKSRLLSDRFSAERPKGSFSTLEIQRTEQGDSAMYLCASSPSGPQRGEQYFGPGTRLTVT.